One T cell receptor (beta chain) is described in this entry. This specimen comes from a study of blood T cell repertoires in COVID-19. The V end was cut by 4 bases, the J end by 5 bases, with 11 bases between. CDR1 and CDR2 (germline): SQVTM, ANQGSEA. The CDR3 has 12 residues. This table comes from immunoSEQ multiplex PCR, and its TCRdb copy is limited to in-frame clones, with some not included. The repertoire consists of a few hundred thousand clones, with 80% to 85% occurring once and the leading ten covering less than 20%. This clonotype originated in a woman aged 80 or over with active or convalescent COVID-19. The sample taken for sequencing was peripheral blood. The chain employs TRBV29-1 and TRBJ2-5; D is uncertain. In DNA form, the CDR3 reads TGCAGCGTTGCTGGGCCCGGCGAGACCCAGTACTTC. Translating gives CSVAGPGETQYF.